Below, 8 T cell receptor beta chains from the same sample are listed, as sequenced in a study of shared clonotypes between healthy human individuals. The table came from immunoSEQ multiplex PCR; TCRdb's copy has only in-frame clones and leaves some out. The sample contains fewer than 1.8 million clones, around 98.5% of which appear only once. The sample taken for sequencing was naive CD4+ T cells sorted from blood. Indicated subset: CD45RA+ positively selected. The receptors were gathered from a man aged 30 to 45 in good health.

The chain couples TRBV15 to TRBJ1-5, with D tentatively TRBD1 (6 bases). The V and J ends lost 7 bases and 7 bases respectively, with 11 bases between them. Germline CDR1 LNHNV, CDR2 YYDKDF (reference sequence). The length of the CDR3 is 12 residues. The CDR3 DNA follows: TGTGCCACCATAGGGAGGGGGCAGCCCCAGCATTTT. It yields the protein CATIGRGQPQHF.

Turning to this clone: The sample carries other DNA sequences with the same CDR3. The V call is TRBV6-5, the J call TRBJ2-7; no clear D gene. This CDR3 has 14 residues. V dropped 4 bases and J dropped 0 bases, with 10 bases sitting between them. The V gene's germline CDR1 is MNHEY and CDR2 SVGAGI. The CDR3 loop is CASSSLDSSYEQYF. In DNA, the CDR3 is TGTGCCAGCAGTTCCCTTGATAGCTCCTACGAGCAGTACTTC.

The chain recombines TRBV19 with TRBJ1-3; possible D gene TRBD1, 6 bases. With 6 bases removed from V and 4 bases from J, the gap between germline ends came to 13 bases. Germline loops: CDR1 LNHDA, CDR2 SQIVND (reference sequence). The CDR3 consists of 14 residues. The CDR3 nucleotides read TGTGCCAGTAGCACACAGGGATCCGGAAACACCATATATTTT. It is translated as CASSTQGSGNTIYF.

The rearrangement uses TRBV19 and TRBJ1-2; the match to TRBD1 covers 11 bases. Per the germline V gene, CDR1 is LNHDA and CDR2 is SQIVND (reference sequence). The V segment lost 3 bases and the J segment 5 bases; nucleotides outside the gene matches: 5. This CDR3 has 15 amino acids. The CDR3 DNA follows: TGTGCCAGTAGTATCACCGGGACAGGGGGATATGGCTACACCTTC. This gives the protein CASSITGTGGYGYTF.

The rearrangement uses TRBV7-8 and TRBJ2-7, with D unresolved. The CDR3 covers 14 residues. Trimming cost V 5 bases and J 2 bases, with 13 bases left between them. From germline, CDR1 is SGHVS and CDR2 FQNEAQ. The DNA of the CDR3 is TGTGCCAGCAGCCCCCGAGACGGAGCCTACGAGCAGTACTTC. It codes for CASSPRDGAYEQYF.

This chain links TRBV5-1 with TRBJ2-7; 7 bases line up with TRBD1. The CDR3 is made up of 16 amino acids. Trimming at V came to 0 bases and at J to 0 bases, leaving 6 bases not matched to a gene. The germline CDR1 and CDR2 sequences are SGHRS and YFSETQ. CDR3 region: CASSLVGGYSSYEQYF. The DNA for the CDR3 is TGCGCCAGCAGCTTGGTAGGGGGCTACAGCTCCTACGAGCAGTACTTC.

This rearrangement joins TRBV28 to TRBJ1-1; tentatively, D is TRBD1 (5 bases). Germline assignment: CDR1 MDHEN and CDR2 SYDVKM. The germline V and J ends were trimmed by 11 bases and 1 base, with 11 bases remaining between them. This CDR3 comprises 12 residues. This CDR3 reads CAGGSTNTEAFF. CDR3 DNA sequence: TGTGCCGGGGGGAGCACGAACACTGAAGCTTTCTTT.

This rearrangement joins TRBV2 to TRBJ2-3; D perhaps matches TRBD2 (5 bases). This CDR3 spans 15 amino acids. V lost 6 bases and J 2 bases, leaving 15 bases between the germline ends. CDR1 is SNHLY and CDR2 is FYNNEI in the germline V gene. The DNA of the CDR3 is TGTGCCAGCAGCCTGGGGAGTAGGATCACAGATACGCAGTATTTT. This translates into CASSLGSRITDTQYF.